A single sample gave rise to the 14 T cell receptor beta chains below, sequenced in a study of OX40 agonist ivuxolimab in advanced cancers. Profiling relied on immunoSEQ multiplex PCR, and the TCRdb table lists in-frame clones only, not all of them. The profile covers roughly 61,000 clones, with 82% appearing a single time and approximately 0.57% taken by the ten largest. The input for sequencing was CD4+ or CD8+ T cells sorted from blood, taken in a trial of the OX40 agonist ivuxolimab. All receptors derive from an adult with an advanced solid tumor such as melanoma, head and neck, liver or kidney cancer.

The chain recombines TRBV18 with TRBJ2-7; D might be TRBD1 or TRBD2, each matching 5 bases. The ends were cut back, 1 base at V and 0 bases at J, with 13 bases in the middle. The V gene's germline CDR1 is KGHSH and CDR2 LQKENI. The CDR3 runs 16 residues. The CDR3 region has the DNA TGTGCCAGCTCACCACTGGGACCTACTGGCTCCTACGAGCAGTACTTC. Translation gives CASSPLGPTGSYEQYF.

As concerns this clone: Other DNA sequences of this sample code for an identical CDR3. CDR3 coding DNA: TGTGCCAGCAGTTTCTTCCTCGTAGCGGGAGGCAATGAGCAGTTCTTC. Its translation is CASSFFLVAGGNEQFF. V and J are TRBV27 and TRBJ2-1; TRBD2 matches 10 bases. The CDR3 sequence is 16 residues long. V shed 3 bases, J shed 6 bases, and the junction held 8 bases outside the gene matches. Looked up from germline, CDR1 is MNHEY and CDR2 is SMNVEV (reference sequence).

This chain uses TRBV7-2 with TRBJ2-5; 8 bases agree with TRBD2. The CDR3 is 16 residues long. Germline V gives CDR1 SGHTA, CDR2 FQGNSA. Trimming removed 3 bases from V and 5 bases from J; junction bases left unmatched: 11. CDR3 DNA sequence: TGTGCCAGCAGCTTTACTAGCGGAGCTGGGGGGGAGACCCAGTACTTC. Its protein is CASSFTSGAGGETQYF.

This chain joins TRBV10-2 and TRBJ2-7; no reliable D call. In germline, CDR1 is WSHSY, CDR2 SAAADI. Trimming took 2 bases from V and 4 from J, leaving 9 bases between them. The CDR3 has 13 amino acids. The CDR3, as DNA: TGCGCCAGCAGTGAGCCCTCTGGGTACGAGCAGTACTTC. It specifies CASSEPSGYEQYF.

The J gene is TRBJ1-1, the V gene TRBV5-1, with D perhaps matching TRBD1 (6 bases). Looked up from germline, CDR1 is SGHRS and CDR2 is YFSETQ. CDR3 length equals 14 residues. The V gene lost 0 bases and the J gene lost 5 bases, with 11 bases spanning the gap. CDR3 sequence reads: CASSLGGARTEAFF. CDR3 DNA: TGCGCCAGCAGCTTGGGGGGGGCGCGGACTGAAGCTTTCTTT.

This sequence joins TRBV28 and TRBJ2-1; TRBD1 might be the D (6 bases). The V end lost 6 bases, the J end lost 8 bases, and 20 bases lay between the germline ends. This CDR3 region has 15 residues. The germline gives CDR1 MDHEN, CDR2 SYDVKM. CDR3 amino acids: CASSQFGTGSDEQFF. CDR3 bases: TGTGCCAGCAGCCAGTTCGGAACAGGGTCTGATGAGCAGTTCTTC.

V is TRBV2 and J is TRBJ2-5; D is perhaps TRBD1 (5 bases). The CDR3 spans 14 residues. Trimming removed 6 bases at V and 1 base at J, with 12 bases between. Germline assignment: CDR1 SNHLY and CDR2 FYNNEI. CDR3 nucleotides: TGTGCCAGCAGGTACAAGGGGTCCCAAGAGACCCAGTACTTC. Translated: CASRYKGSQETQYF.

The V call is TRBV27, the J call TRBJ1-6, with a possible D match to TRBD1 (5 bases). CDR1 is MNHEY, CDR2 SMNVEV, per germline (reference sequence). V lost 2 bases to trimming and J lost 10 bases, with 18 bases between them. This CDR3 is 16 amino acids long. CDR3 sequence: CASSLSQVGADSPLHF. The CDR3 DNA follows: TGTGCCAGCAGTTTAAGTCAGGTTGGGGCGGACTCACCCCTCCACTTT.

This clone has more than one count but fewer than ten. The chain has TRBV29-1 and TRBJ2-6; D is perhaps TRBD1 (6 bases). Germline CDR1 is SQVTM and CDR2 is ANQGSEA. V was trimmed by 2 bases and J by 0 bases, leaving 14 bases between them. CDR3 length equals 17 residues. The CDR3, as DNA: TGCAGCGTTGAAAGGTCAGGGGTTAGCTCTGGGGCCAACGTCCTGACTTTC. Translated, it gives CSVERSGVSSGANVLTF.

The chain joins TRBV5-8 to TRBJ2-1, with 10 bases fitting TRBD2. The CDR3 is made up of 17 amino acids. The V gene's germline CDR1 is SGHTS and CDR2 YDEGEE. Germline trimming cut 2 bases from V and 8 bases from J; bases unmatched to any gene: 13. This chain's CDR3 is CASSFVFSGRAVDEQFF. The DNA of the CDR3 is TGTGCCAGCAGCTTTGTCTTCAGCGGGAGGGCCGTGGATGAGCAGTTCTTC.

The chain has TRBV9 and TRBJ1-4; 9 positions agree with TRBD1. The germline CDR1 and CDR2 sequences are SGDLS and YYNGEE. Losses at the gene ends were 5 bases for V and 5 bases for J; bases not matched to a gene: 4. The CDR3 totals 14 residues. CDR3 protein: CASSAGTGNEKLFF. The CDR3 DNA follows: TGTGCCAGCAGTGCCGGGACAGGGAATGAAAAACTGTTTTTT. Drawing the rest from reference TRBV9 and TRBJ1-4, the complete variable domain is DSGVTQTPKHLITATGQRVTLRCSPRSGDLSVYWYQQSLDQGLQFLIQYYNGEERAKGNILERFSAQQFPDLHSELNLSSLELGDSALYFCASSAGTGNEKLFFGSGTQLSVL.

V and J are TRBV4-1 and TRBJ2-3, with 7 bases lining up with TRBD2. The CDR3 is 16 residues long. The V gene's germline CDR1 is MGHRA and CDR2 YSYEKL. V lost 4 bases and J lost 1; bases outside the gene matches: 8. DNA for the CDR3: TGCGCCAGCAGCCCCGACCCGGCGGGGGGCACAGATACGCAGTATTTT. It specifies CASSPDPAGGTDTQYF.

The chain carries TRBV6-5 and TRBJ1-2; no clear D. V was trimmed by 2 bases and J by 8 bases, leaving 12 bases between them. Germline CDR1 is MNHEY and CDR2 is SVGAGI. This CDR3 spans 13 amino acids. Here the CDR3 reads CASSYRGYGGYTF. The DNA for the CDR3 is TGTGCCAGCAGTTACAGAGGCTACGGCGGCTACACCTTC.

The chain links TRBV7-2 to TRBJ1-4; 7 bases fit TRBD1. Germline CDR1 reads SGHTA; CDR2 reads FQGNSA. V shed 5 bases, J shed 7 bases, and the junction held 10 bases outside the gene matches. The CDR3 has 15 amino acids. The CDR3 loop reads CASSQGRGLSEKLFF. Written as DNA, the CDR3 is TGTGCCAGCAGCCAGGGTAGGGGGCTCAGTGAAAAACTGTTTTTT.